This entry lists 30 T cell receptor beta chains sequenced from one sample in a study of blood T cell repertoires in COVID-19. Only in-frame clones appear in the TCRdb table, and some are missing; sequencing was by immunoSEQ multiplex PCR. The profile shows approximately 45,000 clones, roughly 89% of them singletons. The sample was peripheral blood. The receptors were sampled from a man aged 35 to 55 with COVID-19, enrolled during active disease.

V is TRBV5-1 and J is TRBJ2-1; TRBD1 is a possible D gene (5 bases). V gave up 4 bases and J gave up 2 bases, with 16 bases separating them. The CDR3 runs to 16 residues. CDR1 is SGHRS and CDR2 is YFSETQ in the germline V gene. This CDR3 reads CASSPPRQRAYNEQFF. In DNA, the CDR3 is TGCGCCAGCAGCCCCCCCCGACAGCGAGCCTACAATGAGCAGTTCTTC.

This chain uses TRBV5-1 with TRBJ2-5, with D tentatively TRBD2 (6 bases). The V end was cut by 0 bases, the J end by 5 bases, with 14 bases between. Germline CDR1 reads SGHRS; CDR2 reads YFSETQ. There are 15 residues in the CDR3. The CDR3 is CASSLAGVAGETQYF. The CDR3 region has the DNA TGCGCCAGCAGCTTGGCGGGGGTTGCGGGGGAGACCCAGTACTTC.

CDR3 sequence reads: CASSYSGGAFF. CDR3 bases: TGTGCCAGCAGTTACTCAGGGGGAGCTTTCTTT. The chain joins TRBV6-5 to TRBJ1-1; possibly TRBD1 for D (6 bases). V lost 0 bases to trimming and J lost 10 bases, with 6 bases between them. Germline V gene data show CDR1 as MNHEY and CDR2 as SVGAGI. The CDR3 consists of 11 residues.

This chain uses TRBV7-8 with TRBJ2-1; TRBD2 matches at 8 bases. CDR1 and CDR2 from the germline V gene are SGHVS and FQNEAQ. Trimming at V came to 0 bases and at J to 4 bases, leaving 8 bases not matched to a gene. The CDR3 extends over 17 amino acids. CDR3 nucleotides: TGTGCCAGCAGCTTAGCGGGCCGGGGGGGGAGGTACAATGAGCAGTTCTTC. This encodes CASSLAGRGGRYNEQFF.

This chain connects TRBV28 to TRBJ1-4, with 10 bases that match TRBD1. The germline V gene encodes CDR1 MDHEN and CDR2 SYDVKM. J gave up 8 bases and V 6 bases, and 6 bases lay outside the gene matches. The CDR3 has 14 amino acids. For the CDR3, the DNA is TGTGCCAGCAGCCGACAGGGGGCAAACGAAAAACTGTTTTTT. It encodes CASSRQGANEKLFF.

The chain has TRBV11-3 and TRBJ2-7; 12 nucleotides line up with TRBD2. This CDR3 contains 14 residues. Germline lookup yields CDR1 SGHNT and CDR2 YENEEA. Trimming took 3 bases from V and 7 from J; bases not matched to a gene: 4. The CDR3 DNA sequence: TGTGCCAGCAGCTTGACTAGCGGGAGTCAGGAGCAGTACTTC. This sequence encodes CASSLTSGSQEQYF.

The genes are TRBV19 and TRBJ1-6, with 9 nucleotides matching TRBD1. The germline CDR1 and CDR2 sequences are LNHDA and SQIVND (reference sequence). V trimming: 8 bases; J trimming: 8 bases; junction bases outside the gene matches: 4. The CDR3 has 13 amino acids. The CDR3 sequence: CASSGQGDSPLHF. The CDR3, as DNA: TGTGCCAGTTCGGGACAGGGAGATTCACCCCTCCACTTT.

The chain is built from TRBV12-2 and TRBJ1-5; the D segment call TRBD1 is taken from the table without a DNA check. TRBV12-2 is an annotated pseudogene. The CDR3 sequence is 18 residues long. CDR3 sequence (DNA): TGTGCAAGTCGCTTGGACAGCGGTAGGCGGTGGAGCAATCAGCCCCAGCATTTT. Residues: CASRLDSGRRWSNQPQHF.

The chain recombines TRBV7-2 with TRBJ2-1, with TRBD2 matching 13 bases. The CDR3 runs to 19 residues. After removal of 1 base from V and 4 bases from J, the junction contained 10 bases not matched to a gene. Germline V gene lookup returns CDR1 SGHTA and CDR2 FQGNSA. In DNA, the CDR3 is TGTGCCAGCAGCTTAGTTGAACTAGCGGGGGGGTTAGGGTACAATGAGCAGTTCTTC. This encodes CASSLVELAGGLGYNEQFF.

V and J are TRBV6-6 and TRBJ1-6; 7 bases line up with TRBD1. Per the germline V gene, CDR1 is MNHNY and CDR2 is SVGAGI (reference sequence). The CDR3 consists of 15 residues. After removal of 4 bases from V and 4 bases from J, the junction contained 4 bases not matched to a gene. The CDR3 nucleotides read TGTGCCAGCAGTTTGGACAGGTCGTATAATTCACCCCTCCACTTT. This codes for CASSLDRSYNSPLHF.

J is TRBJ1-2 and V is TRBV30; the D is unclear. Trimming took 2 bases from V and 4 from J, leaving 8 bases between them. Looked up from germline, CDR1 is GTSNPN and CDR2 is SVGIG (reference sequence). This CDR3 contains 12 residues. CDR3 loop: CAWSPRGYGYTF. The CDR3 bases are TGTGCCTGGAGTCCCCGGGGCTATGGCTACACCTTC.

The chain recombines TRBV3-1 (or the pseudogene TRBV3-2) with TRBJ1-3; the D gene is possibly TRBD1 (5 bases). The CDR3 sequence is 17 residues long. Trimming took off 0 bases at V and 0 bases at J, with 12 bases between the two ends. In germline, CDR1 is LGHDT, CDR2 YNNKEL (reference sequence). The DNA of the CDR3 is TGTGCCAGCAGCCAAGATGATGGACACAGCTCTGGAAACACCATATATTTT. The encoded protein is CASSQDDGHSSGNTIYF.

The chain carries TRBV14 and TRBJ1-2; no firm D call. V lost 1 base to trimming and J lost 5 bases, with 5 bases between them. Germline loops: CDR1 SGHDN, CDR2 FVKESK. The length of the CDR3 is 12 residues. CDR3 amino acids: CASSQVEYGYTF. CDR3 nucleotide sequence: TGTGCCAGCAGCCAAGTAGAGTATGGCTACACCTTC.

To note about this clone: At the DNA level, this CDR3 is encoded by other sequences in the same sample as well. CDR3 residues: CASSLPLNTEAFF. CDR3 coding DNA: TGTGCCAGCAGTTTACCCCTTAACACTGAAGCTTTCTTT. This chain links TRBV28 with TRBJ1-1; the D is unclear. The germline V gene has CDR1 MDHEN and CDR2 SYDVKM. The length of the CDR3 is 13 residues. V gave up 2 bases and J gave up 2 bases, with 6 bases separating them. Supplemented by reference TRBV28 and TRBJ1-1, the full variable domain reads DVKVTQSSRYLVKRTGEKVFLECVQDMDHENMFWYRQDPGLGLRLIYFSYDVKMKEKGDIPEGYSVSREKKERFSLILESASTNQTSMYLCASSLPLNTEAFFGQGTRLTVV.

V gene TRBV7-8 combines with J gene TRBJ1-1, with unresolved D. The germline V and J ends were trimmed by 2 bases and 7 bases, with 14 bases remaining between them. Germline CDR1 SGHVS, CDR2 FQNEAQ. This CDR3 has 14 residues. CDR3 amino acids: CASSLWREKGEAFF. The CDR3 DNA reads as TGTGCCAGCAGCTTATGGCGGGAGAAGGGTGAAGCTTTCTTT.

CDR3 sequence reads: CSSNDRDRDNEQFF. The CDR3 bases are TGCAGCTCAAACGACCGGGACAGGGACAATGAGCAGTTCTTC. The gene calls are TRBV29-1 and TRBJ2-1, with TRBD1 matching over 9 bases. Germline assignment: CDR1 SQVTM and CDR2 ANQGSEA. V shed 8 bases, J shed 5 bases, and the junction held 10 bases outside the gene matches. The CDR3 runs 14 residues.

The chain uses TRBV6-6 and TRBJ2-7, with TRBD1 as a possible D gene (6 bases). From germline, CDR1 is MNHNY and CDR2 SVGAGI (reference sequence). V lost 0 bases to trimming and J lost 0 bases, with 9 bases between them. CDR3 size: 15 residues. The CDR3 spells CASSYSSGDSYEQYF. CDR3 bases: TGTGCCAGCAGTTACTCCTCAGGGGACTCCTACGAGCAGTACTTC.

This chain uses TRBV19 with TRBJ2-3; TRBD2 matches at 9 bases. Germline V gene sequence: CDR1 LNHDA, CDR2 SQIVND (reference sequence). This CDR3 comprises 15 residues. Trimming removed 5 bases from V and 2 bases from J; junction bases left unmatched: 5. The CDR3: CASSLSSGITDTQYF. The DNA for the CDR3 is TGTGCCAGTAGTTTGTCTAGCGGGATCACAGATACGCAGTATTTT.

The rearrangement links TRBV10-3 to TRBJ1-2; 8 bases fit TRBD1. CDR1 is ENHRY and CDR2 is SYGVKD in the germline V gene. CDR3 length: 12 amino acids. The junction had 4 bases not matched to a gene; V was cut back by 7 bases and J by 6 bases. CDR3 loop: CAINGQGHGYTF. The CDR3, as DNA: TGTGCCATCAACGGACAGGGTCATGGCTACACCTTC.

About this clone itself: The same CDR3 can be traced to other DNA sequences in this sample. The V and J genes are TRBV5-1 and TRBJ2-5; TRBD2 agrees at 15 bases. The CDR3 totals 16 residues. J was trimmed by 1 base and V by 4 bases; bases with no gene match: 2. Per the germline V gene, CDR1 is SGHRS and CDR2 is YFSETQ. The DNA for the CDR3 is TGCGCCAGCAGCACGGGACTAGCGGGGGGCCAAGAGACCCAGTACTTC. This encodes CASSTGLAGGQETQYF.

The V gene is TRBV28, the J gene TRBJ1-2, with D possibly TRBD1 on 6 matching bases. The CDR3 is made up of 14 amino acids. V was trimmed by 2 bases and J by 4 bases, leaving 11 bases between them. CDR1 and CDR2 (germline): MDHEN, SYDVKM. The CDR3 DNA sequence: TGTGCCAGCAGTTTACCCGGCAGGGGCTATGGCTACACCTTC. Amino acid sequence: CASSLPGRGYGYTF.

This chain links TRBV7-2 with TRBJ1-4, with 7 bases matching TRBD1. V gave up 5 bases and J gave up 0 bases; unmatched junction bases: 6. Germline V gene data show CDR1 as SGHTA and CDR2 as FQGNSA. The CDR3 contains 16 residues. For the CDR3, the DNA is TGTGCCAGCAGCAGGACAGGTTGGGCAACTAATGAAAAACTGTTTTTT. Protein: CASSRTGWATNEKLFF.

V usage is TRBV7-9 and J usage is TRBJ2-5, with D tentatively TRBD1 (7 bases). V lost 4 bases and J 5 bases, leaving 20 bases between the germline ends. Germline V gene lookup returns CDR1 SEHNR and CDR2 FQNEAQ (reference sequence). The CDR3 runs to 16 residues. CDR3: CASSSPFGGGRETQYF. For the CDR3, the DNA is TGTGCCAGCAGCTCCCCCTTTGGAGGGGGCCGGGAGACCCAGTACTTC.

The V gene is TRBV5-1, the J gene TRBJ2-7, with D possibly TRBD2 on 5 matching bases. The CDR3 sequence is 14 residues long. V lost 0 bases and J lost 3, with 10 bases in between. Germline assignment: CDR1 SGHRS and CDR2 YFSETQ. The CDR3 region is CASSLAGLVYEQYF. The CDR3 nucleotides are TGCGCCAGCAGCTTGGCAGGACTCGTCTACGAGCAGTACTTC. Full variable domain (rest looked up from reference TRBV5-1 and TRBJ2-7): KAGVTQTPRYLIKTRGQQVTLSCSPISGHRSVSWYQQTPGQGLQFLFEYFSETQRNKGNFPGRFSGRQFSNSRSEMNVSTLELGDSALYLCASSLAGLVYEQYFGPGTRLTVT.

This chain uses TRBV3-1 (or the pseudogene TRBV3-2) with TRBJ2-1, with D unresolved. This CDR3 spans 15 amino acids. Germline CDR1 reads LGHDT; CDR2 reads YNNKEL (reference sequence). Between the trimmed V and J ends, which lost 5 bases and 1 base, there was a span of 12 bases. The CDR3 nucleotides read TGTGCCAGCAGCAGCTCTGAGGTGTCCTACAATGAGCAGTTCTTC. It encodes CASSSSEVSYNEQFF.

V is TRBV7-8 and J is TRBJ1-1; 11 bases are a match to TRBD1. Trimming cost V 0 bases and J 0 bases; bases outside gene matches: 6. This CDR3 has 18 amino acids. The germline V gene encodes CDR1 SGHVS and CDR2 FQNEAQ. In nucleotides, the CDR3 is TGTGCCAGCAGCTTAGCGATAGGGGACAGGGGGATGAACACTGAAGCTTTCTTT. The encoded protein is CASSLAIGDRGMNTEAFF.

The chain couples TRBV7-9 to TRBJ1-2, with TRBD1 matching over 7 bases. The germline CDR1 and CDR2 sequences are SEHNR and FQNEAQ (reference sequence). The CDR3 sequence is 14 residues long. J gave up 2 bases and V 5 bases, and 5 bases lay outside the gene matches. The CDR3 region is CASSPQGINYGYTF. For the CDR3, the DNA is TGTGCCAGCAGCCCACAGGGGATCAACTATGGCTACACCTTC.

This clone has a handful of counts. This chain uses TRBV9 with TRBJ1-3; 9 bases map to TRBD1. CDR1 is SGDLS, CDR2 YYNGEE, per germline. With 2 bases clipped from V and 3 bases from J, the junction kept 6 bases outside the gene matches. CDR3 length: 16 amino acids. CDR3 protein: CASSVDWDRDGNTIYF. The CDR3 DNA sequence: TGTGCCAGCAGCGTGGACTGGGACAGGGATGGAAACACCATATATTTT.

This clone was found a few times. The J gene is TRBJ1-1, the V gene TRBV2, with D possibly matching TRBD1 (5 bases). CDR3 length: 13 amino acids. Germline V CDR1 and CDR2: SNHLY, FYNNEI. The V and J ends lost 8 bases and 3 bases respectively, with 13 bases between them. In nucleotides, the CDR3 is TGTGCCAGCTCCGGGGGGGTCTACACTGAAGCTTTCTTT. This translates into CASSGGVYTEAFF.

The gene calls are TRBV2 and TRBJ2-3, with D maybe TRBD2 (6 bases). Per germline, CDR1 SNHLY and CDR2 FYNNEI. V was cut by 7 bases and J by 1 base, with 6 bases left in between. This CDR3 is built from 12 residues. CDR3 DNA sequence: TGTGCCAGCAAGCGGGGCACAGATACGCAGTATTTT. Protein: CASKRGTDTQYF. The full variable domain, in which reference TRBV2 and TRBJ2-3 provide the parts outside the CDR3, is EPEVTQTPSHQVTQMGQEVILRCVPISNHLYFYWYRQILGQKVEFLVSFYNNEISEKSEIFDDQFSVERPDGSNFTLKIRSTKLEDSAMYFCASKRGTDTQYFGPGTRLTVL.